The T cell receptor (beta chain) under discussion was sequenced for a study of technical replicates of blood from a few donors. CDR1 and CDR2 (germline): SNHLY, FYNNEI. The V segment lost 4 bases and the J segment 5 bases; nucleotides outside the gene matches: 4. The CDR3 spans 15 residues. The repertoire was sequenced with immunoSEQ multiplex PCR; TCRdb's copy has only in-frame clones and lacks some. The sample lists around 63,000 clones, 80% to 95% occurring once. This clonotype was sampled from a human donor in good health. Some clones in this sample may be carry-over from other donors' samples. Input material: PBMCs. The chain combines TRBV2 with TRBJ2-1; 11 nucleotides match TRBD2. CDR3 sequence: CASSGLLAGDNEQFF. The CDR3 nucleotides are TGTGCCAGCAGTGGACTACTAGCGGGAGACAATGAGCAGTTCTTC. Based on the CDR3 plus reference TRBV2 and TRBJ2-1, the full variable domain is EPEVTQTPSHQVTQMGQEVILRCVPISNHLYFYWYRQILGQKVEFLVSFYNNEISEKSEIFDDQFSVERPDGSNFTLKIRSTKLEDSAMYFCASSGLLAGDNEQFFGPGTRLTVL.